Below are 22 T cell receptor beta chains sequenced from a single sample in a study of T cells expressing NK-cell markers. TCRdb derives one entry per CDR3 protein from the 5' RACE reads, leaving out DNA. This sample contains 400,000 to 500,000 distinct CDR3 sequences. Sample: blood T cells: a sorted CD56 or NKG2C T cell subset, CD4+ or CD8+ T cells, or bulk PBMC T cells (not recorded which). These receptors all stem from a woman between 18 and 75 years old in good health.

The rearrangement links TRBV24-1 to TRBJ1-1; TCRdb selects TRBD1, and the lack of DNA leaves this call unchecked. There are 15 residues in the CDR3. Germline V lookup: CDR1 KGHDR, CDR2 SFDVKD. The CDR3 loop is CATSDSQGLGTEAFF.

This rearrangement joins TRBV9 to TRBJ2-1; with no DNA, the TCRdb D assignment of TRBD1 cannot be verified. The CDR3 runs to 15 residues. In germline, CDR1 is SGDLS, CDR2 YYNGEE. The chain's CDR3 is CASSVPDPYGNEQFF.

The V call is TRBV29-1, the J call TRBJ2-5. The germline CDR1 and CDR2 sequences are SQVTM and ANQGSEA. The CDR3 sequence is 11 residues long. The CDR3 loop is CSVEDRETQYF.

V gene TRBV20-1 combines with J gene TRBJ1-2. Germline V gene sequence: CDR1 DFQATT, CDR2 SNEGSKA (reference sequence). The CDR3 totals 13 residues. CDR3 loop: CSARVLGNYGYTF.

V and J are TRBV20-1 and TRBJ2-3; TCRdb calls TRBD1, which cannot be checked without DNA. This CDR3 is 11 amino acids long. Germline lookup yields CDR1 DFQATT and CDR2 SNEGSKA (reference sequence). CDR3 residues: CSAPTGDTQYF.

The chain uses TRBV12-3 or TRBV12-4 and TRBJ2-1; the D gene TCRdb calls, TRBD2, cannot be checked with no DNA. The CDR3 is made up of 18 amino acids. The CDR3 reads CASSGGLAAGSSYNEQFF.

This chain links TRBV7-9 with TRBJ2-7; the D call from TCRdb, TRBD1, cannot be confirmed without DNA. CDR3 length: 16 amino acids. Per the germline V gene, CDR1 is SEHNR and CDR2 is FQNEAQ (reference sequence). CDR3 protein: CASSFSAGSVGYEQYF.

V and J are TRBV12-3 or TRBV12-4 and TRBJ2-1; no DNA is available, so the TRBD2 call from TCRdb remains unchecked. This CDR3 has 16 amino acids. Here the CDR3 reads CASRLASGGSYNEQFF.

The chain links TRBV3-1 to TRBJ2-2; the D call of TRBD2 rests on TCRdb alone, since no DNA is present to check it. This CDR3 spans 14 amino acids. CDR1 and CDR2 from the germline V gene are LGHDT and YNNKEL (reference sequence). The CDR3 sequence: CASSHLAGTGELFF.

The V and J genes are TRBV25-1 and TRBJ2-1. The CDR3 runs 13 residues. Germline V gene data show CDR1 as MGHDK and CDR2 as SYGVNS. CDR3 protein: CASSACLSCEQFF.

J is TRBJ2-7 and V is TRBV7-2. The CDR3 runs 15 residues. CDR1 and CDR2 from the germline V gene are SGHTA and FQGNSA. The CDR3 region is CASSQGTGGAYEQYF.

V is TRBV24-1 and J is TRBJ2-1; TCRdb calls TRBD2, which cannot be checked without DNA. Germline CDR1 and CDR2: KGHDR and SFDVKD. The CDR3 is 17 amino acids. The CDR3 here is CATSDPSLGRGGNEQFF.

The chain uses TRBV12-5 and TRBJ2-2; lacking DNA, the TRBD1 call made by TCRdb goes unchecked. CDR1 is LGHNT and CDR2 is FRNRAP in the germline V gene. This CDR3 has 13 residues. Here the CDR3 reads CASGPEGPGELFF.

V usage is TRBV19 and J usage is TRBJ2-2. Germline CDR1 reads LNHDA; CDR2 reads SQIVND (reference sequence). The CDR3 consists of 13 residues. The CDR3 here is CASSIVLTGELFF.

The V and J genes are TRBV9 and TRBJ2-1; TCRdb returns TRBD2, unconfirmable since there is no DNA. The CDR3 runs to 16 residues. CDR1 SGDLS and CDR2 YYNGEE come from the germline V gene. CDR3: CASSPSASGGTNEQFF.

This chain connects TRBV25-1 to TRBJ1-5. The CDR3 runs to 14 residues. In germline, CDR1 is MGHDK, CDR2 SYGVNS. The CDR3 loop reads CASSAPAFNQPQHF.

This chain's CDR3 is CASSLGVRGDIQYF. The chain combines TRBV7-9 with TRBJ2-4; the TCRdb D gene call, TRBD1, has no DNA to confirm it. Germline loops: CDR1 SEHNR, CDR2 FQNEAQ (reference sequence). The CDR3 spans 14 residues.

The chain combines TRBV4-3 with TRBJ2-1; TCRdb indicates TRBD2, and absent DNA this call remains unverified. CDR3 length equals 15 residues. Looked up from germline, CDR1 is LGHNA and CDR2 is YSLEER. The CDR3 sequence is CASSQYGRVMYEQFF.

The chain recombines TRBV20-1 with TRBJ2-3. This CDR3 is built from 13 residues. In germline, CDR1 is DFQATT, CDR2 SNEGSKA (reference sequence). The CDR3 sequence is CSARRRDTDTQYF.

V is TRBV12-3 or TRBV12-4 and J is TRBJ1-1; without DNA, the TCRdb call of TRBD1 cannot be checked. CDR3 length equals 14 residues. The CDR3 protein is CASSFGATNTEAFF.

The chain couples TRBV20-1 to TRBJ1-2; with no DNA, the TCRdb D assignment of TRBD1 cannot be verified. In germline, CDR1 is DFQATT, CDR2 SNEGSKA (reference sequence). The CDR3 is 12 amino acids. This CDR3 is CSALGQVYGYTF.

V usage is TRBV5-1 and J usage is TRBJ1-4; TCRdb lists TRBD1, though no DNA is available to test this call. In germline, CDR1 is SGHRS, CDR2 YFSETQ. This CDR3 has 15 residues. The CDR3 spells CASSSRQGAREKLFF.